A selection of T cell receptor beta chains follows, all from one sample in a study of shared clonotypes between healthy human individuals. TCRdb's copy holds only in-frame clones and misses some; the assay was immunoSEQ multiplex PCR. The profile shows around 1.4 million clones, approximately 98.5% of them singletons. The sequencing input was naive CD4+ T cells sorted from blood. Receptors were obtained from a man aged 25 to 40 in good health. Both conserved end residues are part of each CDR3. D genes are given only for firm matches. Size values are once, few and many counts, or a class for expanded clones, and some rows have none.

V gene	clone size	D gene	J gene	CDR3 protein	CDR3 DNA
TRBV10-3	.	.	TRBJ2-7	CAISESRGGIYEQYF	TGTGCCATCAGTGAGTCCCGGGGCGGTATCTACGAGCAGTACTTC
TRBV5-5	.	.	TRBJ2-7	CASSPSRRSSYEQYF	TGTGCCAGCAGCCCATCGAGGAGAAGCTCCTACGAGCAGTACTTC
TRBV7-6	once	TRBD2	TRBJ2-1	CASSLREGRIYNEQFF	TGTGCCAGCAGCTTGCGGGAGGGCCGTATCTACAATGAGCAGTTCTTC
TRBV5-1	.	.	TRBJ1-1	CASSLAVGGSTEAFF	TGCGCCAGCAGCTTGGCGGTAGGGGGAAGTACTGAAGCTTTCTTT
TRBV27	.	.	TRBJ2-5	CASSSPHDIKETQYF	TGTGCCAGCAGTTCCCCGCATGACATCAAAGAGACCCAGTACTTC
TRBV9	few	.	TRBJ1-1	CASSVVPGSNEAFF	TGTGCCAGCAGCGTAGTTCCAGGGTCAAATGAAGCTTTCTTT
TRBV29-1	.	.	TRBJ2-1	CSVRSGSLDEQFF	TGCAGCGTTCGGTCAGGCTCCCTGGATGAGCAGTTCTTC
TRBV19	.	.	TRBJ1-5	CASSIGGHSNQPQHF	TGTGCCAGTAGTATCGGCGGGCATAGCAATCAGCCCCAGCATTTT
TRBV14	.	.	TRBJ1-3	CASSHRGNGNTIYF	TGTGCCAGCAGCCATCGGGGGAACGGAAACACCATATATTTT
TRBV10-3	.	.	TRBJ1-2	CAISESITYGYTF	TGTGCCATCAGTGAGTCGATCACCTATGGCTACACCTTC
TRBV11-2	.	.	TRBJ2-7	CASSLALSAGPLYEQYF	TGTGCCAGCAGCTTAGCCCTCTCTGCGGGACCCCTCTACGAGCAGTACTTC
TRBV27	.	TRBD2	TRBJ2-2	CASSPSSGRRSGELFF	TGTGCCAGCAGTCCTTCTAGCGGCCGTCGGTCCGGGGAGCTGTTTTTT
TRBV11-2	.	.	TRBJ2-1	CASSLDGPAGEQFF	TGTGCCAGCAGCTTAGACGGCCCCGCCGGTGAGCAGTTCTTC
TRBV7-2	.	.	TRBJ1-2	CASSLAGSPNYGYTF	TGTGCCAGCAGCTTAGCGGGCAGCCCTAACTATGGCTACACCTTC
TRBV19	once	TRBD1	TRBJ2-1	CASTRRDSSNEQFF	TGTGCCAGTACACGAAGGGACAGTTCCAATGAGCAGTTCTTC
TRBV4-2	.	TRBD1	TRBJ2-7	CASSQASGTVEYYEQYF	TGTGCCAGCAGCCAAGCATCCGGGACAGTGGAATACTACGAGCAGTACTTC
TRBV5-4	.	TRBD2	TRBJ2-7	CATKPGLGVDEQYF	TGTGCCACCAAACCGGGACTAGGAGTCGACGAGCAGTACTTC
TRBV5-1	.	TRBD1	TRBJ2-2	CASSLVGTGTGFTGELFF	TGCGCCAGCAGCTTGGTTGGAACCGGGACAGGGTTTACCGGGGAGCTGTTTTTT
TRBV7-6	.	TRBD2	TRBJ2-7	CASSLGAGDPTGEQYF	TGTGCCAGCAGCTTAGGAGCGGGAGACCCCACCGGCGAGCAGTACTTC
TRBV28	.	.	TRBJ2-1	CASSLSEGLSYNEQFF	TGTGCCAGCAGTTTATCGGAGGGGCTCTCCTACAATGAGCAGTTCTTC
TRBV5-5	.	TRBD1	TRBJ2-2	CASSLWDRVVGELFF	TGTGCCAGCAGCTTGTGGGACAGGGTTGTCGGGGAGCTGTTTTTT
TRBV2	.	.	TRBJ2-5	CASSVEETQYF	TGTGCCAGCAGTGTTGAGGAGACCCAGTACTTC
TRBV19	.	.	TRBJ2-6	CASSSWDPGASVLTF	TGTGCCAGTAGTAGTTGGGACCCTGGGGCCAGCGTCCTGACTTTC
TRBV15	.	.	TRBJ2-1	CATSREGLAISYNEQFF	TGTGCCACCAGCCGAGAGGGGCTAGCTATCTCCTACAATGAGCAGTTCTTC
TRBV6-1	.	.	TRBJ2-6	CASSVKGLGANVLTF	TGTGCCAGCAGTGTCAAGGGGCTTGGGGCCAACGTCCTGACTTTC
TRBV19	.	TRBD1	TRBJ2-7	CASSSRQGPYEQYF	TGTGCCAGTAGTTCGAGACAGGGGCCCTACGAGCAGTACTTC
TRBV7-2	.	.	TRBJ1-4	CASSSPRGSAGNEKLFF	TGTGCCAGCAGCTCTCCCCGAGGGAGCGCCGGTAATGAAAAACTGTTTTTT
TRBV7-9	.	.	TRBJ2-3	CASSLDSAGLLLGTDTQYF	TGTGCCAGCAGCTTAGATTCGGCCGGACTCCTTCTGGGCACAGATACGCAGTATTTT
TRBV9	.	.	TRBJ2-1	CASSVGGSYGEQFF	TGTGCCAGCAGCGTAGGAGGGAGCTATGGTGAGCAGTTCTTC
TRBV7-2	.	.	TRBJ2-3	CASSPRTDTQYF	TGTGCCAGCAGCCCCCGAACAGATACGCAGTATTTT
TRBV19	.	.	TRBJ1-5	CASSQPGGQPQHF	TGTGCCAGTAGCCAACCCGGGGGTCAGCCCCAGCATTTT
TRBV9	.	.	TRBJ1-1	CASSGPGLTEAFF	TGTGCCAGCAGCGGGCCCGGGTTGACTGAAGCTTTCTTT
TRBV11-2	.	.	TRBJ2-2	CASSLPAGAVGTGELFF	TGTGCCAGCAGCCTACCCGCAGGGGCAGTAGGCACCGGGGAGCTGTTTTTT
TRBV6-5	.	.	TRBJ2-7	CASRAGTPTYEQYF	TGTGCCAGCAGGGCCGGGACACCTACCTACGAGCAGTACTTC
TRBV7-3	.	TRBD1	TRBJ2-1	CASSFRDRDNEQFF	TGTGCCAGCAGCTTCCGGGACAGGGACAATGAGCAGTTCTTC
TRBV20-1	.	.	TRBJ2-1	CSARDQNEQFF	TGCAGTGCTAGAGATCAAAATGAGCAGTTCTTC
TRBV5-1	.	.	TRBJ2-3	CASSLARADTQYF	TGCGCCAGCAGCTTGGCCAGGGCAGATACGCAGTATTTT
TRBV7-2	.	.	TRBJ1-2	CASSALGGLYGYTF	TGTGCCAGCAGCGCCCTCGGAGGGCTATATGGCTACACCTTC
TRBV10-3	.	.	TRBJ1-3	CAIRLTESEYTIYF	TGTGCCATCAGGTTGACAGAGTCAGAATACACCATATATTTT
TRBV7-9	.	.	TRBJ2-7	CASSRTSYEQYF	TGTGCCAGCAGTCGTACCTCCTACGAGCAGTACTTC
TRBV25-1	.	.	TRBJ1-1	CASSTRGLGAFF	TGTGCCAGCAGTACTAGGGGTCTCGGGGCTTTCTTT
TRBV5-6	.	TRBD1	TRBJ1-5	CASSTGQGQPQHF	TGTGCCAGCAGCACTGGACAGGGCCAGCCCCAGCATTTT
TRBV10-3	.	TRBD2	TRBJ2-1	CAISESASGSLVQGSEQFF	TGTGCCATCAGTGAGTCGGCTAGCGGGAGTCTTGTGCAGGGGAGTGAGCAGTTCTTC
TRBV25-1	once	.	TRBJ1-2	CASSGDYYGYTF	TGTGCCAGCAGTGGAGACTACTATGGCTACACCTTC
TRBV7-9	once	.	TRBJ2-1	CASSLRGGNEQFF	TGTGCCAGCAGCTTAAGGGGCGGCAATGAGCAGTTCTTC
TRBV7-6	.	.	TRBJ2-7	CASSPFSGDYEQYF	TGTGCCAGCAGCCCCTTCTCGGGAGACTACGAGCAGTACTTC
TRBV5-1	.	TRBD2	TRBJ2-7	CASSLAGLADFSYEQYF	TGCGCCAGCAGCTTGGCCGGGCTAGCGGACTTTAGCTACGAGCAGTACTTC
TRBV5-1	.	.	TRBJ1-1	CASSPKEGWNTEAFF	TGCGCCAGCAGCCCTAAGGAGGGTTGGAACACTGAAGCTTTCTTT
TRBV29-1	.	.	TRBJ2-7	CSVSYRVSYEQYF	TGCAGCGTTAGCTACAGGGTCTCCTACGAGCAGTACTTC
TRBV28	.	.	TRBJ2-7	CASSLGGVYEQYF	TGTGCCAGCAGTTTAGGCGGGGTCTACGAGCAGTACTTC
TRBV28	.	.	TRBJ2-4	CASSTDRGSGNIQYF	TGTGCCAGCAGTACTGATCGGGGTTCAGGAAACATTCAGTACTTC
TRBV19	.	.	TRBJ2-3	CASSGPGRVYEFTDTQYF	TGTGCCAGTAGTGGCCCGGGACGGGTGTATGAATTCACAGATACGCAGTATTTT
TRBV11-2	.	TRBD2	TRBJ2-3	CASSFSGRVTDTQYF	TGTGCCAGCAGCTTTAGCGGGAGGGTCACAGATACGCAGTATTTT
TRBV11-2	.	TRBD1	TRBJ2-5	CASSSRTGQETQYF	TGTGCCAGCAGCTCTCGGACAGGGCAAGAGACCCAGTACTTC
TRBV28	.	TRBD1	TRBJ2-6	CASSRYPGTGGKYLTF	TGTGCCAGCAGCCGTTACCCAGGGACAGGAGGAAAGTACCTGACTTTC
TRBV5-1	.	.	TRBJ2-7	CASRNGELYEQYF	TGCGCCAGCAGAAACGGGGAGCTCTACGAGCAGTACTTC
TRBV11-2	.	TRBD2	TRBJ2-5	CASSYAGALRTQYF	TGTGCCAGCAGCTACGCGGGAGCCCTTAGGACCCAGTACTTC